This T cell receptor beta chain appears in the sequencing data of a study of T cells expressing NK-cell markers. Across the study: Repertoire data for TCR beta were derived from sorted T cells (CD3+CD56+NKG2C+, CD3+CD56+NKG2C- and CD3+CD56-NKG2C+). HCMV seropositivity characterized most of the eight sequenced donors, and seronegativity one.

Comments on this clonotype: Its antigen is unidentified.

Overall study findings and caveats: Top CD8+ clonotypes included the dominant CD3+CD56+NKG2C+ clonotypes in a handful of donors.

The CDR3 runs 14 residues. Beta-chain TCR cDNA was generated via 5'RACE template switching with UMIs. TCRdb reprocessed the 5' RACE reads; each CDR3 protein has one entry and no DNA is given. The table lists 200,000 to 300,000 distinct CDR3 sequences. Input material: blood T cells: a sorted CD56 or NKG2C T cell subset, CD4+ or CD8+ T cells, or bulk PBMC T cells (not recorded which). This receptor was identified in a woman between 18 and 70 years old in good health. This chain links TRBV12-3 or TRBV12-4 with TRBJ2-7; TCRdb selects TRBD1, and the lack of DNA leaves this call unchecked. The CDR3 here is CASSSVQGAGEQYF.